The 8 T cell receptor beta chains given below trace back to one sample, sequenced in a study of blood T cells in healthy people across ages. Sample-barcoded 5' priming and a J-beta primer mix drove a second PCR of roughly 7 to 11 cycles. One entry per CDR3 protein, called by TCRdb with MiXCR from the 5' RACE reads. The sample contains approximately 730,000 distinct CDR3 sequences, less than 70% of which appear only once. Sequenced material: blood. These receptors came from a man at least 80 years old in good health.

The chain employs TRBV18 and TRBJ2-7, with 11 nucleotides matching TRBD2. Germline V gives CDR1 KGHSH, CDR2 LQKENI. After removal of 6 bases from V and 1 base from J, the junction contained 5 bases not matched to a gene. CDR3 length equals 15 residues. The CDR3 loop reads CASSSGLAVSYEQYF. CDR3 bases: TGTGCCAGCTCCTCGGGACTAGCGGTTTCCTACGAGCAGTACTTC.

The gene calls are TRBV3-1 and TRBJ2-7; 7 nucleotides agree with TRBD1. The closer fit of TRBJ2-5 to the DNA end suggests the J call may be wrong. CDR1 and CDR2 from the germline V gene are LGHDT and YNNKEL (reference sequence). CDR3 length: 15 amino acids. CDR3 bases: TGTGCCAGCAGCCCCCGGGACAGAGTTCAGGAGACCCAGTACTTC. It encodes CASSPRDRVQETQYF.

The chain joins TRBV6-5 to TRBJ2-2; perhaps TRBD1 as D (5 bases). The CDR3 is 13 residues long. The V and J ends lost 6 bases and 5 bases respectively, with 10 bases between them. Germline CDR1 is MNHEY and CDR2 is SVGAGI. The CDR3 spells CASSYAGTGELFF. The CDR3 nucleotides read TGTGCCAGCAGCTACGCAGGGACCGGGGAGCTGTTTTTT.

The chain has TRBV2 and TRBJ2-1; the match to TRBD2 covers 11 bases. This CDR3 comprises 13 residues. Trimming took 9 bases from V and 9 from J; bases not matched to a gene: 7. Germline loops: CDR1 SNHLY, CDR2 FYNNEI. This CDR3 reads CARLAGGPGEQFF. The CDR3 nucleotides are TGTGCCAGATTAGCGGGAGGGCCGGGTGAGCAGTTCTTC.

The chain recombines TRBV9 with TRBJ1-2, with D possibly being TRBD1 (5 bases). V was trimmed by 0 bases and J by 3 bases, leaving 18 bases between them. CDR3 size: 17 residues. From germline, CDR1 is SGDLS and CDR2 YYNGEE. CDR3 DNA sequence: TGTGCCAGCAGCGTAGTGTCGAGTTGGGACCTGGACTATGGCTACACCTTC. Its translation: CASSVVSSWDLDYGYTF.

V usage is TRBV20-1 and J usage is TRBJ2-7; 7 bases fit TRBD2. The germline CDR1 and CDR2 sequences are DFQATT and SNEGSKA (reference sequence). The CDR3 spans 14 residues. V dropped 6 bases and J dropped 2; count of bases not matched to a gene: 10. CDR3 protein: CSADPGGSAYEQYF. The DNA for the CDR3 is TGCAGTGCAGACCCTGGCGGGAGTGCCTACGAGCAGTACTTC.

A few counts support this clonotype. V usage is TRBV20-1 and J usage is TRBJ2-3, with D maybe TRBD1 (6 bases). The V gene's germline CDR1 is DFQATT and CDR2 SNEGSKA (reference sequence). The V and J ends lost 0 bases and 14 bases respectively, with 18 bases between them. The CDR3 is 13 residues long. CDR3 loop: CSARDRAGVSAYF. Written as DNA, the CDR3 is TGCAGTGCTAGAGATCGGGCAGGGGTGAGCGCGTATTTT.

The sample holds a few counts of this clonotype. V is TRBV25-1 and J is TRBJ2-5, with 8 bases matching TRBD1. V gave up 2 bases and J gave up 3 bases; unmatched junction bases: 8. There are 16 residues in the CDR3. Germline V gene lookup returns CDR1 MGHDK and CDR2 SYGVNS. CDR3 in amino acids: CASSEGRTGFEETQYF. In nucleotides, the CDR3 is TGTGCCAGCAGTGAAGGGCGGACAGGGTTTGAAGAGACCCAGTACTTC. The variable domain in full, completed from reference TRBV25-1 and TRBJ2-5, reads EADIYQTPRYLVIGTGKKITLECSQTMGHDKMYWYQQDPGMELHLIHYSYGVNSTEKGDLSSESTVSRIRTEHFPLTLESARPSHTSQYLCASSEGRTGFEETQYFGPGTRLLVL.